Listed here are 8 T cell receptor beta chains from one sample, sequenced in a study of cytomegalovirus exposure and HLA in healthy donors. The primer mix had 60 Vbeta and 13 Jbeta primers. Measured with immunoSEQ multiplex PCR; TCRdb has only the in-frame clones, and not every one. The sample table sets out around 140,000 clones. The sequenced sample was PBMCs. Receptors originate from a woman aged 40-49 years in good health and CMV-seronegative.

Notes on this clone: The sample holds other DNA sequences that translate to the same CDR3. The rearrangement links TRBV9 to TRBJ1-2, with D perhaps matching TRBD1 (5 bases). CDR3 length: 14 amino acids. Germline assignment: CDR1 SGDLS and CDR2 YYNGEE. V was cut by 0 bases and J by 4 bases, with 10 bases left in between. DNA of the CDR3: TGTGCCAGCAGCGTAGATCTAGGGGCCTATGGCTACACCTTC. Protein sequence: CASSVDLGAYGYTF.

This chain joins TRBV7-6 and TRBJ2-3; no firm D call. The CDR3 spans 12 residues. Trimming stripped 1 base from V and 4 bases from J, with 3 bases between. Per germline, CDR1 SGHVS and CDR2 FNYEAQ. The CDR3 is CASSLVADTQYF. The CDR3 DNA is TGTGCCAGCAGCTTAGTCGCAGATACGCAGTATTTT.

CDR3 coding DNA: TGTGCCAGTAGTATAGATAACGACGCAAGGGGCTATGGCTACACCTTC. This gives the protein CASSIDNDARGYGYTF. This sequence joins TRBV19 and TRBJ1-2, with D possibly being TRBD1 (5 bases). Germline lookup yields CDR1 LNHDA and CDR2 SQIVND (reference sequence). The CDR3 sequence is 16 residues long. The V end lost 0 bases, the J end lost 4 bases, and 15 bases lay between the germline ends. Full variable domain (remainder filled in from reference TRBV19 and TRBJ1-2): DGGITQSPKYLFRKEGQNVTLSCEQNLNHDAMYWYRQDPGQGLRLIYYSQIVNDFQKGDIAEGYSVSREKKESFPLTVTSAQKNPTAFYLCASSIDNDARGYGYTFGSGTRLTVV.

The rearrangement links TRBV5-4 to TRBJ2-1, with 8 bases identical to TRBD1. V shed 6 bases, J shed 2 bases, and the junction held 4 bases outside the gene matches. Per the germline V gene, CDR1 is SGHNT and CDR2 is YYREEE (reference sequence). This CDR3 is 14 amino acids long. The CDR3 DNA is TGTGCCAGCACCCAACAGGGGGCCTACAATGAGCAGTTCTTC. This codes for CASTQQGAYNEQFF.

The J gene is TRBJ1-2, the V gene TRBV7-3; the D gene is possibly TRBD1 (6 bases). This CDR3 is 14 amino acids long. Germline values: CDR1 SGHTA, CDR2 FQGTGA. Trimming cost V 5 bases and J 9 bases, with 19 bases left between them. The CDR3 is CASSPNQGQNRYTF. The CDR3 nucleotides are TGTGCCAGCAGCCCGAATCAAGGACAGAATCGCTACACCTTC.

The V call is TRBV21-1, the J call TRBJ1-2; the table assigns TRBD1, which was not confirmed against the DNA. TRBV21-1 is a documented pseudogene. The CDR3 is made up of 13 amino acids. The CDR3 sequence: CASSKVGTDGYTF. Written as DNA, the CDR3 is TGTGCCAGCAGCAAAGTTGGGACAGATGGCTACACCTTC.

This sequence joins TRBV4-1 and TRBJ2-5, with unresolved D. Trimming removed 0 bases from V and 5 bases from J, with 4 bases in between. CDR3 length: 12 amino acids. The germline V gene encodes CDR1 MGHRA and CDR2 YSYEKL. The CDR3 DNA sequence: TGCGCCAGCAGCCAAGATATGGAGACCCAGTACTTC. It translates to CASSQDMETQYF.

This sequence joins TRBV7-8 and TRBJ2-7; D ambiguous. CDR3 length: 16 amino acids. Trimming stripped 1 base from V and 6 bases from J, with 19 bases between. Germline CDR1 and CDR2: SGHVS and FQNEAQ. The CDR3 protein is CASSLGNQLQAGEQYF. Written as DNA, the CDR3 is TGTGCCAGCAGCTTAGGAAATCAGTTACAAGCAGGCGAGCAGTACTTC.